One and the same sample provided the 23 T cell receptor beta chains below, sequenced in a study of blood T cell repertoires in COVID-19. Sequencing was performed with immunoSEQ multiplex PCR; in TCRdb, only in-frame clones are kept and a portion is missing. The profile covers approximately 360,000 clones, with around 90% appearing a single time and around 7% taken by the ten largest. Sequencing input: peripheral blood. The origin of the receptors is a man aged 18 to 29 with active or convalescent COVID-19.

The rearrangement uses TRBV14 and TRBJ2-5; 7 bases match TRBD2. This CDR3 has 15 amino acids. Germline V gene data show CDR1 as SGHDN and CDR2 as FVKESK. Losses at the gene ends were 4 bases for V and 9 bases for J; bases not matched to a gene: 14. The chain's CDR3 is CASSPRGLPVGSQYF. CDR3 DNA sequence: TGTGCCAGCAGCCCCCGGGGACTACCTGTCGGGTCCCAGTACTTC.

J is TRBJ1-4 and V is TRBV28; 8 nucleotides agree with TRBD1. Germline V gene sequence: CDR1 MDHEN, CDR2 SYDVKM. V shed 9 bases, J shed 9 bases, and the junction held 18 bases outside the gene matches. The CDR3 length is 16 residues. The CDR3 nucleotides read TGTGCCAGTTCAGAGACAGGGGCCACAATGGGAAAAAAACTGTTTTTT. It translates to CASSETGATMGKKLFF.

Only one count was recorded for this clone. V gene TRBV19 combines with J gene TRBJ1-6; tentatively, D is TRBD1 (5 bases). The V and J ends lost 4 bases and 8 bases respectively, with 15 bases between them. CDR1 LNHDA and CDR2 SQIVND come from the germline V gene (reference sequence). This CDR3 has 15 residues. CDR3 in DNA: TGTGCCAGTAGTAATCAACAGGTTAGGGATTCACCCCTCCACTTT. It codes for CASSNQQVRDSPLHF.

The V and J genes are TRBV9 and TRBJ2-3, with D uncertain. This CDR3 has 14 amino acids. The germline V gene encodes CDR1 SGDLS and CDR2 YYNGEE. Trimming cost V 4 bases and J 6 bases, with 15 bases left between them. This CDR3 reads CASSSVGGHDTQYF. Written as DNA, the CDR3 is TGTGCCAGCAGCTCAGTGGGTGGGCACGATACGCAGTATTTT.

The genes are TRBV4-3 and TRBJ1-6, with D maybe TRBD1 (5 bases). V lost 0 bases and J 4 bases, leaving 10 bases between the germline ends. The V gene's germline CDR1 is LGHNA and CDR2 YSLEER. This CDR3 spans 16 amino acids. The CDR3 region has the DNA TGCGCCAGCAGCCAAGATCGGGGGAGGTATAATTCACCCCTCCACTTT. Amino acids: CASSQDRGRYNSPLHF.

About this clone itself: Other DNA sequences from this sample encode an identical CDR3 as well. The rearrangement links TRBV27 to TRBJ1-5, with D possibly being TRBD1 (5 bases). The V gene lost 2 bases and the J gene lost 3 bases, with 8 bases spanning the gap. Germline V gene lookup returns CDR1 MNHEY and CDR2 SMNVEV (reference sequence). The CDR3 loop spans 14 amino acids. This CDR3 reads CASSLQGLNQPQHF. The DNA for the CDR3 is TGTGCCAGCAGTTTACAGGGCCTCAATCAGCCCCAGCATTTT.

This chain uses TRBV7-7 with TRBJ2-1; 11 bases map to TRBD2. J gave up 0 bases and V 5 bases, and 3 bases lay outside the gene matches. This CDR3 has 16 residues. Germline V gene lookup returns CDR1 SSHAT and CDR2 FNYEAQ (reference sequence). The CDR3 DNA sequence: TGTGCCAGCAGCAGACTAGCGGGGAGCTCCTACAATGAGCAGTTCTTC. Translating it yields CASSRLAGSSYNEQFF.

This rearrangement joins TRBV28 to TRBJ2-2; weak D call: TRBD1 (6 bases). Trimming shortened V by 5 bases and J by 0 bases, and 13 bases separated the two germline ends. Germline V CDR1 and CDR2: MDHEN, SYDVKM. This CDR3 comprises 16 residues. CDR3 nucleotide sequence: TGTGCCAGCAGTCCTTGGGGGACAACGAACACCGGGGAGCTGTTTTTT. Translating it yields CASSPWGTTNTGELFF.

V and J are TRBV9 and TRBJ2-5; 9 bases agree with TRBD2. Germline values: CDR1 SGDLS, CDR2 YYNGEE. This CDR3 is 16 amino acids long. V lost 1 base to trimming and J lost 4 bases; unmatched junction nucleotides: 8. CDR3 region: CASSVYEGAGGETQYF. CDR3 nucleotides: TGTGCCAGCAGCGTATATGAGGGAGCGGGGGGAGAGACCCAGTACTTC. Looking up the rest from reference TRBV9 and TRBJ2-5 gives the full variable domain: DSGVTQTPKHLITATGQRVTLRCSPRSGDLSVYWYQQSLDQGLQFLIQYYNGEERAKGNILERFSAQQFPDLHSELNLSSLELGDSALYFCASSVYEGAGGETQYFGPGTRLLVL.

This clone is a singleton in its sample. The chain uses TRBV28 and TRBJ2-2, with 9 positions matching TRBD1. V lost 8 bases and J lost 3; bases outside the gene matches: 4. Germline V gene sequence: CDR1 MDHEN, CDR2 SYDVKM. The CDR3 length is 14 residues. The CDR3 is CASFDRGDTGELFF. Here the CDR3 DNA reads TGTGCCAGCTTCGACAGGGGGGACACCGGGGAGCTGTTTTTT.

The rearrangement joins TRBV15 to TRBJ2-2, with a tentative D call TRBD2 (5 bases). The CDR3 loop spans 15 amino acids. V shed 1 base and J shed 2 bases, with 8 bases lying between them. Germline-derived CDR1 and CDR2 are LNHNV and YYDKDF (reference sequence). CDR3 bases: TGTGCCACCAGCAGAGCGAGGGAAAACACCGGGGAGCTGTTTTTT. It specifies CATSRARENTGELFF.

The chain carries TRBV19 and TRBJ2-1; D is perhaps TRBD2 (5 bases). Trimming shortened V by 4 bases and J by 3 bases, and 7 bases separated the two germline ends. The germline CDR1 and CDR2 sequences are LNHDA and SQIVND (reference sequence). The CDR3 has 13 amino acids. The CDR3 coding sequence is TGTGCCAGTAGTACCGGACTCTACAATGAGCAGTTCTTC. This codes for CASSTGLYNEQFF.

For the CDR3, the DNA is TGTGCCAGCTCACCCCCCGGGTTGACCGGGGAGCTGTTTTTT. Its protein is CASSPPGLTGELFF. The chain combines TRBV18 with TRBJ2-2; no firm D call. V dropped 3 bases and J dropped 5 bases, with 10 bases sitting between them. Germline V gives CDR1 KGHSH, CDR2 LQKENI. The CDR3 runs to 14 residues.

The rearrangement uses TRBV7-8 and TRBJ2-7; D might be TRBD2 (6 bases). Trimming took 3 bases from V and 5 from J, leaving 14 bases between them. This CDR3 has 14 amino acids. CDR1 SGHVS and CDR2 FQNEAQ come from the germline V gene. CDR3 loop: CASSFKEGSHEQYF. CDR3 DNA sequence: TGTGCCAGCAGCTTTAAGGAGGGGTCCCACGAGCAGTACTTC.

This chain joins TRBV6-5 and TRBJ2-7, with a weak D call TRBD1 (8 bases). Germline CDR1 reads MNHEY; CDR2 reads SVGAGI. This CDR3 has 14 residues. Trimming shortened V by 5 bases and J by 5 bases, and 16 bases separated the two germline ends. CDR3 loop: CASSHRTGRDEQYF. CDR3 bases: TGTGCCAGCAGTCACAGGACAGGGAGGGACGAGCAGTACTTC.

The chain carries TRBV12-3 or TRBV12-4 and TRBJ1-2, with D unclear. The germline V and J ends were trimmed by 5 bases and 8 bases, with 12 bases remaining between them. This CDR3 contains 12 residues. This CDR3 is CASSKMGGGYTF. CDR3 DNA sequence: TGTGCCAGCAGTAAAATGGGAGGCGGCTACACCTTC.

This chain joins TRBV6-2 or TRBV6-3 and TRBJ1-1; D perhaps matches TRBD1 (5 bases). The CDR3 covers 18 residues. Germline V gives CDR1 MNHEY, CDR2 SVGEGT. Trimming left V 6 bases short and J 4 bases short, with 27 bases between. The CDR3 coding sequence is TGTGCCAGCAGCCACCGGCCTAGGGTACAGGTCGTTGGCACTGAAGCTTTCTTT. It is translated as CASSHRPRVQVVGTEAFF.

The chain is built from TRBV6-2 or TRBV6-3 and TRBJ2-7; D not resolved. This CDR3 contains 11 residues. Germline V gene lookup returns CDR1 MNHEY and CDR2 SVGEGT. V shed 6 bases and J shed 6 bases, with 9 bases lying between them. CDR3 sequence: CASSLRGEQYF. The CDR3 DNA sequence: TGTGCCAGCAGCCTTCGAGGCGAGCAGTACTTC.

CDR3 nucleotides: TGTGCCAGCAGCGTAGGGATGGGACTAGCGGGAGATGGGGGCGAGCAGTACTTC. Amino acids: CASSVGMGLAGDGGEQYF. The gene calls are TRBV9 and TRBJ2-7, with TRBD2 identical over 14 bases. Germline V gene data show CDR1 as SGDLS and CDR2 as YYNGEE. The V and J ends lost 0 bases and 6 bases, in that order; junction bases with no gene match: 11. CDR3 length equals 18 residues.

The rearrangement joins TRBV27 to TRBJ2-2; TRBD2 matches at 8 bases. In germline, CDR1 is MNHEY, CDR2 SMNVEV (reference sequence). Trimming took 5 bases from V and 2 from J; bases not matched to a gene: 7. This CDR3 has 16 residues. The DNA for the CDR3 is TGTGCCAGCAGTAAGCAGACTAGCGTTAACACCGGGGAGCTGTTTTTT. It specifies CASSKQTSVNTGELFF.

This chain joins TRBV11-2 and TRBJ2-7; the D gene is possibly TRBD2 (6 bases). Germline V gene data show CDR1 as SGHAT and CDR2 as FQNNGV. The V and J ends lost 7 bases and 3 bases respectively, with 22 bases between them. The CDR3 is 16 amino acids. The CDR3 region is CASTEIGPGGVYEQYF. The CDR3 bases are TGTGCCAGCACCGAGATAGGGCCAGGCGGGGTCTACGAGCAGTACTTC.

A remark on this clone: Other DNA sequences within the sample encode an identical CDR3. The chain couples TRBV9 to TRBJ1-2; D call uncertain. Deletions cut 0 bases from V and 8 bases from J, with 11 bases between. Germline CDR1 SGDLS, CDR2 YYNGEE. The CDR3 contains 13 residues. For the CDR3, the DNA is TGTGCCAGCAGCGTAGATGGCGGCCTAGGCTACACCTTC. Its protein product is CASSVDGGLGYTF.

The V and J genes are TRBV7-9 and TRBJ2-3; 9 nucleotides match TRBD1. CDR3 length: 15 amino acids. V gave up 6 bases and J gave up 6 bases; unmatched junction bases: 10. Germline loops: CDR1 SEHNR, CDR2 FQNEAQ (reference sequence). The CDR3 DNA reads TGTGCCAGCAGTCGCGCGGGACAGGGAACGGATACGCAGTATTTT. Its translation is CASSRAGQGTDTQYF.